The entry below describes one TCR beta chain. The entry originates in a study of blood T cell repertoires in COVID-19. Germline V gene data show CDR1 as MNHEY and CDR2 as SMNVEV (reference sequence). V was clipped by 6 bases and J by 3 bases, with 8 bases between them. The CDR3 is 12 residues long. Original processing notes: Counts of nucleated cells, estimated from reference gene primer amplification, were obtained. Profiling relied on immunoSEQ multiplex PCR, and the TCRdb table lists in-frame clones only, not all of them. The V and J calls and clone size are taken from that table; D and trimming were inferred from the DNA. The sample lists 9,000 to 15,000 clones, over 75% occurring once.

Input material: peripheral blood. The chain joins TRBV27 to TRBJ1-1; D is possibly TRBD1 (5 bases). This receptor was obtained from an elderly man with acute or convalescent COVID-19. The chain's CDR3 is CASREGHTEAFF. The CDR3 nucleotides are TGTGCCAGCAGGGAGGGGCACACTGAAGCTTTCTTT.